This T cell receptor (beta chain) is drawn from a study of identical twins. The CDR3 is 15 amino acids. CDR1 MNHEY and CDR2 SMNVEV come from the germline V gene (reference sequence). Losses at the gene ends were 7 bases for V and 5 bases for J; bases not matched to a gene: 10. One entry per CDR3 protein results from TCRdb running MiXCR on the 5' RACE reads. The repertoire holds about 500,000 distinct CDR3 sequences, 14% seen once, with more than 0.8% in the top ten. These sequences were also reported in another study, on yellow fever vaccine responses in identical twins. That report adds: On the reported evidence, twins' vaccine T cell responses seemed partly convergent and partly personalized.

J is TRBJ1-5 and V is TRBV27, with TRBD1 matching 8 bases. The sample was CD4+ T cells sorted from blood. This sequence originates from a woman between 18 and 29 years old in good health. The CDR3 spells CASTPPGQGHQPQHF. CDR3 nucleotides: TGTGCCAGCACCCCACCCGGACAGGGCCATCAGCCCCAGCATTTT.